These T cell receptor beta chains were read from a single sample in a study of beta chain features in type 1 diabetes. Generated by immunoSEQ multiplex PCR, the TCRdb table keeps only in-frame clones and is missing some. The table lists 160,000 or so clones, approximately 10% of them singletons, with under 0.75% in the top ten. Sequencing used central memory CD4+ T cells from blood. The receptors come from a woman aged 30 to 39 with type 1 diabetes. CDR3s include the opening cysteine and the closing phenylalanine or tryptophan. Each record gives: J gene, V gene, D gene, CDR3 length, clone size, CDR3 DNA, CDR3 protein. The D gene is left open where the match is weak. The size entry is marked missing in some rows and otherwise reads once, few, many or a size class.

j_call: TRBJ1-2
v_call: TRBV12-5
d_call: -
cdr3_length: 17
clone_size: few
cdr3_nt: TGTGCTAGTGGTTTGGTATTATTCCAGCCCCCCCGAGGTGGCTACACCTTC
cdr3_aa: CASGLVLFQPPRGGYTF

j_call: TRBJ2-3
v_call: TRBV7-8
d_call: -
cdr3_length: 15
clone_size: -
cdr3_nt: TGTGCCAGCAGCCACCCCGGTGTGCAGGAAGATACGCAGTATTTT
cdr3_aa: CASSHPGVQEDTQYF

j_call: TRBJ1-1
v_call: TRBV19
d_call: -
cdr3_length: 14
clone_size: few
cdr3_nt: TGTGCCAGTAGTACCCAGGCGATGAACACTGAAGCTTTCTTT
cdr3_aa: CASSTQAMNTEAFF

j_call: TRBJ2-3
v_call: TRBV21-1
d_call: -
cdr3_length: 16
clone_size: -
cdr3_nt: TGTGCCAGCTACCAGGGACTAGCGGGAGTAGAGGATACGCAGTATTTT
cdr3_aa: CASYQGLAGVEDTQYF

j_call: TRBJ2-7
v_call: TRBV6-1
d_call: TRBD2
cdr3_length: 14
clone_size: few
cdr3_nt: TGTGCCATCAGGACTAGCGGGAGCTCCTACGAGCAGTACTTC
cdr3_aa: CAIRTSGSSYEQYF

j_call: TRBJ1-2
v_call: TRBV9
d_call: -
cdr3_length: 16
clone_size: few
cdr3_nt: TGTGCCAGCAGCGTAGGAAGCGATGGGGCAGTAGGCGGCTACACCTTC
cdr3_aa: CASSVGSDGAVGGYTF

j_call: TRBJ2-1
v_call: TRBV29-1
d_call: -
cdr3_length: 14
clone_size: few
cdr3_nt: TGCAGCGTTGTAGCCGGAAGCTCCTACAATGAGCAGTTCTTC
cdr3_aa: CSVVAGSSYNEQFF

j_call: TRBJ2-7
v_call: TRBV5-4
d_call: TRBD2
cdr3_length: 15
clone_size: -
cdr3_nt: TGTGCCAGCAGCCCGACGGCCCGGGGGGACTACGAGCAGTACTTC
cdr3_aa: CASSPTARGDYEQYF

j_call: TRBJ2-5
v_call: TRBV19
d_call: TRBD1
cdr3_length: 14
clone_size: -
cdr3_nt: TGTGCCAGTAGTATATCCAGGGGGCTAGAGACCCAGTACTTC
cdr3_aa: CASSISRGLETQYF

j_call: TRBJ1-2
v_call: TRBV6-1
d_call: TRBD1
cdr3_length: 16
clone_size: few
cdr3_nt: TGTGCCAGCAGTGAGAGGGACAGCCCAATGGGCTATGGCTACACCTTC
cdr3_aa: CASSERDSPMGYGYTF

j_call: TRBJ2-5
v_call: TRBV28
d_call: -
cdr3_length: 16
clone_size: -
cdr3_nt: TGTGCCAGCAGTCCCCTTAGAGGGATGTACCAAGAGACCCAGTACTTC
cdr3_aa: CASSPLRGMYQETQYF

j_call: TRBJ2-1
v_call: TRBV9
d_call: TRBD2
cdr3_length: 16
clone_size: -
cdr3_nt: TGTGCCAGCAGCGTAGGGGGCGGGAGGGCAATCAATGAGCAGTTCTTC
cdr3_aa: CASSVGGGRAINEQFF

j_call: TRBJ2-1
v_call: TRBV19
d_call: TRBD2
cdr3_length: 15
clone_size: -
cdr3_nt: TGTGCCAGTCAGGTGCGGGGAGGGCCCTACAATGAGCAGTTCTTC
cdr3_aa: CASQVRGGPYNEQFF

j_call: TRBJ2-5
v_call: TRBV9
d_call: -
cdr3_length: 13
clone_size: -
cdr3_nt: TGTGCCAGTGCCCGGGGGAATCAAGAGACCCAGTACTTC
cdr3_aa: CASARGNQETQYF

j_call: TRBJ1-2
v_call: TRBV5-6
d_call: TRBD1
cdr3_length: 16
clone_size: -
cdr3_nt: TGTGCCAGCAGCGCGGCCACAGGGGGCGAAACCTATGGCTACACCTTC
cdr3_aa: CASSAATGGETYGYTF

j_call: TRBJ1-5
v_call: TRBV7-8
d_call: TRBD1
cdr3_length: 15
clone_size: few
cdr3_nt: TGTGCCAGCAGCTCCCGGGGACAGGGGAATCAGCCCCAGCATTTT
cdr3_aa: CASSSRGQGNQPQHF

j_call: TRBJ1-2
v_call: TRBV5-6
d_call: -
cdr3_length: 15
clone_size: few
cdr3_nt: TGTGCCAGCACCCACACTAACAGGGACGGCCGTGGCTACACCTTC
cdr3_aa: CASTHTNRDGRGYTF

j_call: TRBJ1-5
v_call: TRBV28
d_call: -
cdr3_length: 14
clone_size: few
cdr3_nt: -
cdr3_aa: CASSSSGHDQPQHF

j_call: TRBJ2-6
v_call: TRBV19
d_call: -
cdr3_length: 14
clone_size: -
cdr3_nt: TGTGCCAGTGGTGCAGGGGCCGGGGCCAACGTCCTGACTTTC
cdr3_aa: CASGAGAGANVLTF

j_call: TRBJ2-5
v_call: TRBV4-1
d_call: TRBD2
cdr3_length: 17
clone_size: few
cdr3_nt: TGCGCCAGCAGCCTGGGACTAGCGGGAGCCTTACAAGAGACCCAGTACTTC
cdr3_aa: CASSLGLAGALQETQYF

j_call: TRBJ2-2
v_call: TRBV7-9
d_call: TRBD1
cdr3_length: 14
clone_size: few
cdr3_nt: TGTGCCAGCAGCTACTCAGGGGGCACCGGGGAGCTGTTTTTT
cdr3_aa: CASSYSGGTGELFF

j_call: TRBJ2-7
v_call: TRBV5-1
d_call: TRBD1
cdr3_length: 14
clone_size: many
cdr3_nt: TGCGCCAGCACCCGGGGGACAGGGGACTACGAGCAGTACTTC
cdr3_aa: CASTRGTGDYEQYF

j_call: TRBJ2-3
v_call: TRBV7-9
d_call: -
cdr3_length: 16
clone_size: -
cdr3_nt: TGTGCCAGCAGCCCCGTATCGGGGTGGCGCACAGATACGCAGTATTTT
cdr3_aa: CASSPVSGWRTDTQYF

j_call: TRBJ2-2
v_call: TRBV11-2
d_call: -
cdr3_length: 16
clone_size: -
cdr3_nt: TGTGCCAGCAGCTTGTTGAGAACAGGGAGAACCGGGGAGCTGTTTTTT
cdr3_aa: CASSLLRTGRTGELFF